Sequencing of this T cell receptor (beta chain) was carried out in a study of identical twins. TCRdb independently ran MiXCR on the 5' RACE reads; one entry per CDR3 protein. The repertoire holds a few hundred thousand distinct CDR3 sequences, with about 18% as singletons. This clonotype has at least ten counts. Its antigen is as yet unknown. Broader study findings: Fewer insertions characterized abundant cord blood beta clonotypes, whereas memory repertoires showed none. Excess sharing by twins proved weaker in beta out-of-frame sequences.

This clonotype was sampled from a man over 45 in good health. The sequencing input was naive T cells sorted from blood.

The CDR3 sequence: CATSVGVAGGFRGELFF. CDR3 DNA sequence: TGTGCCACCAGTGTCGGTGTAGCGGGGGGCTTCCGCGGGGAGCTGTTTTTT. The V call is TRBV24-1, the J call TRBJ2-2, with 10 bases aligning to TRBD2. CDR3 length: 17 amino acids. Trimming cost V 5 bases and J 7 bases; bases outside gene matches: 12. From germline, CDR1 is KGHDR and CDR2 SFDVKD.